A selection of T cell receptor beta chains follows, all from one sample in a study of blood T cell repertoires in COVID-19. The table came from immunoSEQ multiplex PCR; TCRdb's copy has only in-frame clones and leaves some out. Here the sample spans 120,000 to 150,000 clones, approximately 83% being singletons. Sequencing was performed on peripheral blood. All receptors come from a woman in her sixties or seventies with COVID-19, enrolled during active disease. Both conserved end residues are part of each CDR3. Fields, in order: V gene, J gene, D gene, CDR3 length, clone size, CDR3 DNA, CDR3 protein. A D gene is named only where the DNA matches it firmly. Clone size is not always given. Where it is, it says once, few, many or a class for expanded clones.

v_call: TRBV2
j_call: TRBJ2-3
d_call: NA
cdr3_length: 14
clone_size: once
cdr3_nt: TGTGCCAGCAGGACTAGACAGGGAACAGATACGCAGTATTTT
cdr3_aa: CASRTRQGTDTQYF

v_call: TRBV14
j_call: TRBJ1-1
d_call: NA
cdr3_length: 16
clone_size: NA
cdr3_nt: TGTGCCAGCAGCCCGGGAGGAACCTTCATGAACACTGAAGCTTTCTTT
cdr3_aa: CASSPGGTFMNTEAFF

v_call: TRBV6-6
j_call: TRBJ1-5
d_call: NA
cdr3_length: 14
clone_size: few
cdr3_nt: TGTGCCAGCAGTTACAGGGGTGGCAATCAGCCCCAGCATTTT
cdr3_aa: CASSYRGGNQPQHF

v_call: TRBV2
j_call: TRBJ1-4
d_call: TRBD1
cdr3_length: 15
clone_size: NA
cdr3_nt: TGTGCCAGCAGTTCAGACAGGGGGAATAATGAAAAACTGTTTTTT
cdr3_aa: CASSSDRGNNEKLFF

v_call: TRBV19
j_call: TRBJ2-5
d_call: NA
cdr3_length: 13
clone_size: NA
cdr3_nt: TGTGCCAGTAGTATTGGCCCTTGGGAGACCCAGTACTTC
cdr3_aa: CASSIGPWETQYF

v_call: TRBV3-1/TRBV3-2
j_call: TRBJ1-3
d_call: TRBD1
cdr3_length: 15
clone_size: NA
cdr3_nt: TGTGCCAGCAGCCAGGACAGGGGGCCTGGAAACACCATATATTTT
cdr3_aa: CASSQDRGPGNTIYF

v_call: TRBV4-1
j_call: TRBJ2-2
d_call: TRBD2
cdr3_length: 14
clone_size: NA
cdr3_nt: TGCGCCAGCAGCCCGGGGGGTGGCACCGGGGAGCTGTTTTTT
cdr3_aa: CASSPGGGTGELFF

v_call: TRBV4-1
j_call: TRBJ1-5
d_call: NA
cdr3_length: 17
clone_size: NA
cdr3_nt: TGCGCCAGCAGCCAAGATGAGGCACCTTATAGCAATCAGCCCCAGCATTTT
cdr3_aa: CASSQDEAPYSNQPQHF

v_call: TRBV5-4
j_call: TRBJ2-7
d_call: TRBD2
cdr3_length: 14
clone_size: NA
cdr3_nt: TGTGCCAGCAGCCCGGGACTAGCTAACTACGAGCAGTACTTC
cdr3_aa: CASSPGLANYEQYF

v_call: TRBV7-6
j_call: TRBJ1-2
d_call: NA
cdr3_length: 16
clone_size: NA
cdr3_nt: TGTGCCAGCAGCTTGGGACTAGGCGGGTCGTACTATGGCTACACCTTC
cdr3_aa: CASSLGLGGSYYGYTF

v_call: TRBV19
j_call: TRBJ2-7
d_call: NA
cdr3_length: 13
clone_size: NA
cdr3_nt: TGTGCCAGTGGCCGGGGGAGCTCCTACGAGCAGTACTTC
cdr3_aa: CASGRGSSYEQYF

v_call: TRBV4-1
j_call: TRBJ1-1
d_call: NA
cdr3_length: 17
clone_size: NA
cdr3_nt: TGCGCCAGCAGCCCGACTAGCCCGGGACCCATAAACACTGAAGCTTTCTTT
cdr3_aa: CASSPTSPGPINTEAFF

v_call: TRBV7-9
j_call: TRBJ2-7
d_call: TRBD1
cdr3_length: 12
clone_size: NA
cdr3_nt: TGTGCCAGCAGCTCGACAGGGTACGAGCAGTACTTC
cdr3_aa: CASSSTGYEQYF

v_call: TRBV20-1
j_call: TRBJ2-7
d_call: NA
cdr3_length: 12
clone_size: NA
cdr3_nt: TGCAGTGCTAGTGGCAGGGTCCACGAGCAGTACTTC
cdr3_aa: CSASGRVHEQYF

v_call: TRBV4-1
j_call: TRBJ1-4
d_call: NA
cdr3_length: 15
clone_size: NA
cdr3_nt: TGCGCCAGCAGCCAGAAACAGGGATTAGGTGAAAAACTGTTTTTT
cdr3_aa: CASSQKQGLGEKLFF

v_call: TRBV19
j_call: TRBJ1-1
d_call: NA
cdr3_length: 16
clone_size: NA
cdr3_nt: TGTGCCAGTAGACAGGGCAGGGCTTCTATGAACACTGAAGCTTTCTTT
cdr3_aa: CASRQGRASMNTEAFF

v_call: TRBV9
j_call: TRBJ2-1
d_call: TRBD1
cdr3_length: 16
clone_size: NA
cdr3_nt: TGTGCCAGCAGCGTAGGTCCGGGACAGGGGTCGAATGAGCAGTTCTTC
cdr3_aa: CASSVGPGQGSNEQFF

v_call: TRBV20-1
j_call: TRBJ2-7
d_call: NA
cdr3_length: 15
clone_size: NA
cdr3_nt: TGCAGTGCTAGTACCGCCGGGGGGCCTCCCTACGAGCAGTACTTC
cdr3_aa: CSASTAGGPPYEQYF

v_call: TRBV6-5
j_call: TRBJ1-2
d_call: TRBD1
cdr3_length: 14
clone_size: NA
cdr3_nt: TGTGCCAGCAGTTACCGGGGGACAGCCTATGGCTACACCTTC
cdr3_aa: CASSYRGTAYGYTF

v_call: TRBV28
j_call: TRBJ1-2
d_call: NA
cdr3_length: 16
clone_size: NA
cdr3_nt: TGTGCCAGCAGTCTTCCCGTTAGGAGGGCCTCCTATGGCTACACCTTC
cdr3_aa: CASSLPVRRASYGYTF

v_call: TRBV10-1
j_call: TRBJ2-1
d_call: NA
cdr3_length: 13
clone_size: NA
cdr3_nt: TGCGCCAGCAGTGAGTCTTTCGAGGATGAGCAGTTCTTC
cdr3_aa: CASSESFEDEQFF

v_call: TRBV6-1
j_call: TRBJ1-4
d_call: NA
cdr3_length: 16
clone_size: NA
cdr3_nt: TGTGCCAGCAGTGGCCCCGGGGGGGGAGATAATGAAAAACTGTTTTTT
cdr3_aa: CASSGPGGGDNEKLFF

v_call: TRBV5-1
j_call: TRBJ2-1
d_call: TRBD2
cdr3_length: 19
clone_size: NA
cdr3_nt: TGCGCCAGCAGCTTGACTAGCGGGGGGAACCCCGCTTTGGGCAATGAGCAGTTCTTC
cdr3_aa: CASSLTSGGNPALGNEQFF

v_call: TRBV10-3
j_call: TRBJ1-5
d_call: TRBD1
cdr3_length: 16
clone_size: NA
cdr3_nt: TGTGCCATCAGTGAATCACAGGGGCTTGGGAATCAGCCCCAGCATTTT
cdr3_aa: CAISESQGLGNQPQHF

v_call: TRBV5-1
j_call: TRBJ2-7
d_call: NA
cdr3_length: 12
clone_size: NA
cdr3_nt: TGCGCCAGCAGCTTGGGGCAAAACGAGCAGTACTTC
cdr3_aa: CASSLGQNEQYF

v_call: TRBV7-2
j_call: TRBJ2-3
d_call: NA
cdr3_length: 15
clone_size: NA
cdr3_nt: TGTGCCAGCAGCTTACTTGCGAGGATGACAGATACGCAGTATTTT
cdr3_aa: CASSLLARMTDTQYF

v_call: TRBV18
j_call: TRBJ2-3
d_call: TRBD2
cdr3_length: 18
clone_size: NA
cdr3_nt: TGTGCCAGCTCGCCAAATAGCGGGGGGCCGATCCGCACAGATACGCAGTATTTT
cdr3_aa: CASSPNSGGPIRTDTQYF

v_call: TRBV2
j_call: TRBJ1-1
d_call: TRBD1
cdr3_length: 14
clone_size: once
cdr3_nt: TGTGCCAGCAGAGACGACAGGGTAGACGCTGAAGCTTTCTTT
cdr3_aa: CASRDDRVDAEAFF

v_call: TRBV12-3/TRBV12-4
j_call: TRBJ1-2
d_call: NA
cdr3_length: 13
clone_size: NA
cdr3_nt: TGTGCCAGCAGCGTCCGGGGAAAGAATGGCTACACCTTC
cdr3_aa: CASSVRGKNGYTF

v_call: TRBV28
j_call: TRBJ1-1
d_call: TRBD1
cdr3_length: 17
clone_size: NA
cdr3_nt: TGTGCCAGCATTTCAACGCAATGGGACAGACTTAACACTGAAGCTTTCTTT
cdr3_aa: CASISTQWDRLNTEAFF

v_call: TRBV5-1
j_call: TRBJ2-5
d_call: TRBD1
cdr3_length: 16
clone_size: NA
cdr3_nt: TGCGCCAGCAGCGCGGACCGACAGGGGGCCCCAGAGACCCAGTACTTC
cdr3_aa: CASSADRQGAPETQYF

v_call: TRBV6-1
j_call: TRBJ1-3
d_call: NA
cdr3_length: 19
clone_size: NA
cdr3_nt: TGTGCCAGCAGTGAACAATACCTACAGGGACCAAGCTCTGGAAACACCATATATTTT
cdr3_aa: CASSEQYLQGPSSGNTIYF

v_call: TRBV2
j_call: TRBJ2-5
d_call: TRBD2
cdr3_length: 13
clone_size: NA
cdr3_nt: TGTGCCAGCAGTGAAGCCAGCGGGGAAAGCGGGTACTTC
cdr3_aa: CASSEASGESGYF

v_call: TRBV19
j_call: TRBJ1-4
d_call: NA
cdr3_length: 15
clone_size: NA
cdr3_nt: TGTGCCAGTAGTTCCGCACGATTAGGAGGTGAAAAACTGTTTTTT
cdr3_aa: CASSSARLGGEKLFF

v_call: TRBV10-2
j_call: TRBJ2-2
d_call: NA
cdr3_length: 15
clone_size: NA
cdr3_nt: TGCGCCAGCAGTGACGGGATAAGAAACACCGGGGAGCTGTTTTTT
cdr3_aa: CASSDGIRNTGELFF